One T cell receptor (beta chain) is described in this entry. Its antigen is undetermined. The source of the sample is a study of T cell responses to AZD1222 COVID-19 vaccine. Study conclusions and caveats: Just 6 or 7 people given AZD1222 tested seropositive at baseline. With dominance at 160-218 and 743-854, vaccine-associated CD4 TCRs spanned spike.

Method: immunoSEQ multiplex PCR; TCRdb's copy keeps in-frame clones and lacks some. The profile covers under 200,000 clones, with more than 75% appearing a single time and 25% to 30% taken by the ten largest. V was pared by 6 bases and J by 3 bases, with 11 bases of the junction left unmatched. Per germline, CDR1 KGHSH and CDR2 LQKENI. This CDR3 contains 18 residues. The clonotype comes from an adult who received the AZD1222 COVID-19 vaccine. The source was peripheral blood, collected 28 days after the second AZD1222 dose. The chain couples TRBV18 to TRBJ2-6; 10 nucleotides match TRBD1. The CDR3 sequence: CASSRAGTGAIGANVLTF. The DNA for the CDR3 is TGTGCCAGCTCTCGCGCGGGGACAGGGGCTATTGGGGCCAACGTCCTGACTTTC.